These 10 T cell receptor beta chains were all obtained from the same sample, sequenced in a study of blood T cells in healthy people across ages. Primers used in a second PCR of roughly 6 to 11 cycles were a sample-barcoded 5' primer and a J-beta primer mix. TCRdb passed the 5' RACE reads through MiXCR, listing each CDR3 protein once. The data contain 780,000 or so distinct CDR3 sequences, less than 70% of them seen just once; the ten biggest clones take up about 42%. Sequencing used blood. The receptors stem from an elderly man in good health.

The J gene is TRBJ2-7, the V gene TRBV9, with TRBD1 identical over 9 bases. The CDR3 totals 15 residues. Germline CDR1 SGDLS, CDR2 YYNGEE. J gave up 0 bases and V 3 bases, and 4 bases lay outside the gene matches. The CDR3 loop is CASSGGTGNSYEQYF. The CDR3, as DNA: TGTGCCAGCAGCGGAGGGACAGGGAACTCCTACGAGCAGTACTTC.

The genes are TRBV29-1 and TRBJ2-1; D remains unclear. Trimming cost V 5 bases and J 5 bases, with 4 bases left between them. The V gene's germline CDR1 is SQVTM and CDR2 ANQGSEA. The CDR3 has 10 amino acids. The CDR3 coding sequence is TGCAGCGTTTGGGACAATGAGCAGTTCTTC. Translated, it gives CSVWDNEQFF.

The rearrangement joins TRBV7-3 to TRBJ2-1, with 16 bases fitting TRBD2. Looked up from germline, CDR1 is SGHTA and CDR2 is FQGTGA. Trimming at V came to 1 base and at J to 2 bases, leaving 14 bases not matched to a gene. The CDR3 spans 22 residues. CDR3 residues: CASSLSPWGPGLAGGPYNEQFF. CDR3 in DNA: TGTGCCAGCAGCTTAAGCCCTTGGGGGCCGGGACTAGCGGGAGGGCCCTACAATGAGCAGTTCTTC.

The chain has TRBV20-1 and TRBJ2-7; 7 bases map to TRBD2. CDR3 size: 15 residues. V lost 0 bases and J lost 4; bases outside the gene matches: 9. CDR1 is DFQATT, CDR2 SNEGSKA, per germline (reference sequence). The CDR3 nucleotides read TGCAGTGCTAGAGATGGTGGACTAGTGGGGTACGAGCAGTACTTC. It encodes CSARDGGLVGYEQYF.

Concerning this clonotype: A much larger clone lies a single base off, so this may be a read error. The chain couples TRBV12-3 or TRBV12-4 to TRBJ2-1; D gene unclear. V lost 4 bases, J lost 13 bases, and 14 bases lay in between. The CDR3 consists of 12 residues. The CDR3 bases are TGTGCCAGCAGTTCCCTCCAAGAGACCCAGTTCTTC. Translating gives CASSSLQETQFF.

This clonotype was recorded a few times. V is TRBV6-5 and J is TRBJ1-1; tentative D call: TRBD1 (5 bases). V was clipped by 4 bases and J by 5 bases, with 14 bases between them. The CDR3 runs 14 residues. Germline CDR1 is MNHEY and CDR2 is SVGAGI. The CDR3 region is CASSSREGRTEAFF. CDR3 coding DNA: TGTGCCAGCAGTTCCCGAGAGGGGAGGACTGAAGCTTTCTTT.

The V call is TRBV5-1, the J call TRBJ2-7, with TRBD1 identical over 9 bases. The CDR3 sequence is 16 residues long. The V and J ends lost 4 bases and 1 base, in that order; junction bases with no gene match: 9. Germline lookup yields CDR1 SGHRS and CDR2 YFSETQ. The CDR3 nucleotides are TGCGCCAGCAGCCTAGTACCCGGGACAGGGTCCTACGAGCAGTACTTC. It is translated as CASSLVPGTGSYEQYF. The full variable domain, in which reference TRBV5-1 and TRBJ2-7 provide the parts outside the CDR3, is KAGVTQTPRYLIKTRGQQVTLSCSPISGHRSVSWYQQTPGQGLQFLFEYFSETQRNKGNFPGRFSGRQFSNSRSEMNVSTLELGDSALYLCASSLVPGTGSYEQYFGPGTRLTVT.

A word on this clonotype: An end of the junction does not agree with germline; a read error may underlie this. The chain is built from TRBV29-1 and TRBJ1-1; 8 bases are shared with TRBD1. The germline gives CDR1 SQVTM, CDR2 ANQGSEA. CDR3 length: 14 residues. The CDR3 nucleotides are TGCAGCGTGGAAGGACAGGGAGGAACCACTGAAGCTTTCTTT. This codes for CSVEGQGGTTEAFF.

The chain uses TRBV4-2 and TRBJ2-7, with 7 nucleotides matching TRBD2. The CDR3 runs 16 residues. From germline, CDR1 is LGHNA and CDR2 YNFKEQ. J lost 0 bases, V lost 4 bases, and 9 bases had no gene match. Written as DNA, the CDR3 is TGTGCCAGCAGCCGATCACTAGCGTCGAGCTCCTACGAGCAGTACTTC. As protein: CASSRSLASSSYEQYF.

The CDR3 here is CASSYGVNYGYTF. CDR3 in DNA: TGTGCCAGCAGTTATGGGGTTAACTATGGCTACACCTTC. The rearrangement uses TRBV12-3 or TRBV12-4 and TRBJ1-2; D not resolved. This CDR3 comprises 13 residues. V gave up 4 bases and J gave up 1 base, with 7 bases separating them.